This T cell receptor (beta chain) was sequenced for a study of blood T cell repertoires in COVID-19. Using immunoSEQ multiplex PCR, the repertoire was profiled, and TCRdb retains in-frame clones only, with some absent. Of 280,000 or so clones listed, around 87% are singletons. V gave up 7 bases and J gave up 5 bases; unmatched junction bases: 11. This CDR3 has 15 residues. The germline V gene encodes CDR1 MDHEN and CDR2 SYDVKM. The rearrangement links TRBV28 to TRBJ2-7, with 10 bases lining up with TRBD2. The TCR sequence derives from a young woman with acute COVID-19. The material sequenced was PBMCs or T cells enriched from blood (not recorded which). CDR3 residues: CASKTLVLAGDEQYF. In DNA, the CDR3 is TGTGCCAGCAAGACGCTGGTGCTAGCGGGAGACGAGCAGTACTTC.